This T cell receptor beta chain was captured in a study of cytomegalovirus exposure and HLA in healthy donors. Study outcomes and limitations: The listing of some 170 TCR beta chains classed them as cytomegalovirus-associated. Both high specificity and high sensitivity reportedly marked the classifier's diagnosis of cytomegalovirus status. TCR clusters originating in the first cohort tended to co-occur in the approximately 120 validation repertoires, according to a later analysis.

Data came from immunoSEQ multiplex PCR; TCRdb stores just in-frame clones and leaves some out. Seen here are roughly 43,000 clones, 80% to 95% observed once, and the top ten hold 5.6%. Germline lookup yields CDR1 SGDLS and CDR2 YYNGEE. This CDR3 comprises 17 residues. Trimming removed 0 bases from V and 0 bases from J; junction bases left unmatched: 7. This clone was recorded only once. The antigen is undetermined. Specimen: PBMCs. This clonotype was obtained from a young man in good health and CMV-seronegative. The chain links TRBV9 to TRBJ1-1; TRBD1 matches 8 bases. CDR3 sequence: CASSVEGDRSMNTEAFF. In DNA, the CDR3 is TGTGCCAGCAGCGTAGAGGGGGACAGGTCTATGAACACTGAAGCTTTCTTT.